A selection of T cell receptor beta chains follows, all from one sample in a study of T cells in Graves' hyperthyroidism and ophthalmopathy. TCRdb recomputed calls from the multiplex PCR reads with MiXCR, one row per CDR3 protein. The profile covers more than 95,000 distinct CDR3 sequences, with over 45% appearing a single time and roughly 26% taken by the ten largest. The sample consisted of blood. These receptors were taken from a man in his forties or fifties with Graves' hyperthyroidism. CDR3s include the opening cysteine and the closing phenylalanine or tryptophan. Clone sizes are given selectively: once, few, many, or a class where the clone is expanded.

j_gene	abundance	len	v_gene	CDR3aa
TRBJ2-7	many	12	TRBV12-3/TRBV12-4	CASSLQGYEQYF
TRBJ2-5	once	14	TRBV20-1	CSARRTSGGETQYF
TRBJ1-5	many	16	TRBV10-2	CASSDRGLAGNQPQHF
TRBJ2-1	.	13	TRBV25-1	CASSRAGTLEQFF
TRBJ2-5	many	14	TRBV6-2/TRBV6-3	CASSPARFSETQYF
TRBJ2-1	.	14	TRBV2	CASRGSLAGNEQFF
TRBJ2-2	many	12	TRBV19	CASSKVPGELFF
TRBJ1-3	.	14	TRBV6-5	CASRTGTGVNTIYF
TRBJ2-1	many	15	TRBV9	CASSVEGLGYNEQFF
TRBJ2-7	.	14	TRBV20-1	CSASSGGASGELYF
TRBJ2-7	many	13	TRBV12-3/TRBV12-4	CASSLGAPGDHYF
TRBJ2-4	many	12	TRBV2	CASRPEGDIQYF
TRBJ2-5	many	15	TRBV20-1	CSARDLAQAEETQYF
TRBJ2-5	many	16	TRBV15	CATSRDKETGGETQYF
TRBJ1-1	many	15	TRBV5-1	CASSLDPGTNTEAFF
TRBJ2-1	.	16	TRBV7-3	CASSLTGTSGSDEQFF
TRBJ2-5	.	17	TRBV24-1	CATSDASGTGGWETQYF
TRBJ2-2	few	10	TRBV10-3	CAISPGQGVF
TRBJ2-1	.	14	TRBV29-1	CSVAVAGGYNEQFF
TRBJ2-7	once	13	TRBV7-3	CASSWTGYDEQYF
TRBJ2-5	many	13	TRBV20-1	CSAVETGLATQYF
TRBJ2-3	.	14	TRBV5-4	CASSQEGGTDTQYF
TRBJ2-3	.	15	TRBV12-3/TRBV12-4	CASRTGTSGTDTQYF
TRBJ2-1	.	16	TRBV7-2	CASSLETSGGHNEQFF
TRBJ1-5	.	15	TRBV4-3	CASSLVAWGGQPQHF
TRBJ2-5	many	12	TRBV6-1	CASSEQGETQYF
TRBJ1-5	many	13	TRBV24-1	CATSGSGNQPQHF
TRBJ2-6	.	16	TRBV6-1	CASSEGPSSGANVLTF
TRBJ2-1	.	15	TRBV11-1	CASSSRGSPCNEQFF
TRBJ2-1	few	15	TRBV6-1	CASSELAGGPGEQFF
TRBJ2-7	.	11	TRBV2	CASRETYEQYF
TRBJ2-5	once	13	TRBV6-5	CASREKSAETQYF
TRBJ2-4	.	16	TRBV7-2	CASSQWTGSSKNIQYF
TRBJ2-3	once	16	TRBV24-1	CATSDVASGGTDTQYF
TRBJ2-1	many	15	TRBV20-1	CSARGLAGFDNEQFF
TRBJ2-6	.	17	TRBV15	CATSTPRRGQRANVLTF
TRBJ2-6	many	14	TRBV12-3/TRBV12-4	CASRASSGANVLTF
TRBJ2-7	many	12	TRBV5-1	CASSRGSYEQYF
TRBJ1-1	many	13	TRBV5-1	CASSFDSPAEAFF
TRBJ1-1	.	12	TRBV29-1	CSGEEAFTEAFF
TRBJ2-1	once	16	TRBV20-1	CSARGVSGTSYNEQFF
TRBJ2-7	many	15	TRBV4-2	CASRVGQGISYEQYF